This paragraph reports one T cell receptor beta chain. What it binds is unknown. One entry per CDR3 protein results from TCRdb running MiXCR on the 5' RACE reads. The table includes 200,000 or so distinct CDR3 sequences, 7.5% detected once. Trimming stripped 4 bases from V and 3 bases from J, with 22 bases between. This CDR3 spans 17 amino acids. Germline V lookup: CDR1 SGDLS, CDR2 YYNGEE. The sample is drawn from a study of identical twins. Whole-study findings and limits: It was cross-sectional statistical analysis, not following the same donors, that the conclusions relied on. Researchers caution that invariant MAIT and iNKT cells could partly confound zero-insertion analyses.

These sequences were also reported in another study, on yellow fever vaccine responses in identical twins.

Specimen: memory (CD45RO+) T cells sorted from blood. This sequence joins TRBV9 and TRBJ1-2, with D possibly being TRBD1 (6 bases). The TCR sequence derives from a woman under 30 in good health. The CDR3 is CASSPNPLGQTHYGYTF. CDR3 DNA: TGTGCCAGCAGCCCAAACCCGCTCGGACAGACTCACTATGGCTACACCTTC.